Listed below are T cell receptor beta chains from one sample, sequenced in a study of T cells of healthy individuals. MiXCR, applied by TCRdb to the 5' RACE reads, yields one record per CDR3 protein. The sample records about 41,000 distinct CDR3 sequences, about 4.2% being singletons. Receptor source: a human donor in good health. CDR3s include the opening cysteine and the closing phenylalanine or tryptophan. A D gene is named only where the DNA matches it firmly. A row's size may be missing; if present it is once, few, many or a size class.

CASSQVSDGILLHF | TGCGCCAGCAGCCAAGTTTCAGACGGCATCCTCCTCCACTTT | TRBJ1-6 | many | 14 | NA | TRBV4-1
CASSLGLASLTQYF | TGTGCCAGCAGCTTGGGGCTAGCGTCCCTGACCCAGTACTTC | TRBJ2-5 | many | 14 | NA | TRBV5-4
CASSSRSDSGVGYYGYTF | TGTGCCAGCAGCTCCCGAAGTGATTCAGGGGTAGGCTACTATGGCTACACCTTC | TRBJ1-2 | few | 18 | NA | TRBV9
CASSYMPTGGATDTQYF | TGTGCCAGCAGCTACATGCCCACGGGGGGGGCCACAGATACGCAGTATTTT | TRBJ2-3 | many | 17 | TRBD2 | TRBV6-5
CASSFGDSGNTIYF | TGTGCCAGCAGTTTCGGCGATTCTGGAAACACCATATATTTT | TRBJ1-3 | NA | 14 | NA | TRBV12-3/TRBV12-4
CASSQANRGSGYGYTF | TGTGCCAGCTCACAGGCCAACAGGGGATCAGGCTATGGCTACACCTTC | TRBJ1-2 | NA | 16 | TRBD1 | TRBV18
CASSRAGELTQHSGNTIYF | TGTGCCAGCTCACGAGCGGGAGAGCTGACTCAACACTCTGGAAACACCATATATTTT | TRBJ1-3 | few | 19 | NA | TRBV18
CASSLAGRGVDTQYF | TGTGCCAGCAGTTTAGCCGGGAGAGGCGTGGATACGCAGTATTTT | TRBJ2-3 | many | 15 | NA | TRBV12-3/TRBV12-4
CASSADPSSTDTQYF | TGTGCCAGCAGCGCAGACCCGTCTAGCACAGATACGCAGTATTTT | TRBJ2-3 | many | 15 | NA | TRBV2
CASSQEAWGGAYGYTF | TGCGCCAGCAGCCAAGAAGCATGGGGAGGGGCCTATGGCTACACCTTC | TRBJ1-2 | many | 16 | NA | TRBV4-1
CASSSPTGGYNSPLHF | TGTGCCAGCAGTTCCCCGACAGGGGGCTATAATTCACCCCTCCACTTT | TRBJ1-6 | many | 16 | TRBD1 | TRBV6-6
CASSLGQRATDTQYF | TGTGCCAGCAGTTTGGGGCAGCGGGCCACAGATACGCAGTATTTT | TRBJ2-3 | few | 15 | NA | TRBV28
CASTGTFTDTQYF | TGTGCCAGCACAGGGACTTTTACAGATACGCAGTATTTT | TRBJ2-3 | many | 13 | NA | TRBV6-1
CASSQDPGGTGNQPQHF | TGCGCCAGCAGCCAAGACCCAGGGGGGACCGGGAATCAGCCCCAGCATTTT | TRBJ1-5 | many | 17 | TRBD1 | TRBV4-3
CASRTRGRNTGELFF | TGTGCCAGCAGGACAAGGGGGCGCAACACCGGGGAGCTGTTTTTT | TRBJ2-2 | many | 15 | TRBD1 | TRBV28
CASSLNPQMNTEAFF | TGTGCCAGCAGCTTAAACCCACAGATGAACACTGAAGCTTTCTTT | TRBJ1-1 | many | 15 | NA | TRBV7-3
CASSYSSAGSSYEQYF | TGTGCCAGCAGTTATTCGTCGGCGGGAAGCTCCTACGAGCAGTACTTC | TRBJ2-7 | many | 16 | NA | TRBV6-5
CASSEGLAETDTQYF | TGTGCCAGCAGTGAAGGACTAGCGGAAACAGATACGCAGTATTTT | TRBJ2-3 | many | 15 | TRBD2 | TRBV6-2/TRBV6-3
CASILRVSTDTQYF | TGTGCCAGCATATTGCGGGTGTCTACAGATACGCAGTATTTT | TRBJ2-3 | many | 14 | NA | TRBV2
CASSYDRIGSPLHF | TGTGCCAGCAGTTACGACAGGATAGGGTCACCCCTCCACTTT | TRBJ1-6 | many | 14 | NA | TRBV12-3/TRBV12-4
CASSSTRVSTDTQYF | TGTGCCAGCAGCTCTACGCGGGTTAGCACAGATACGCAGTATTTT | TRBJ2-3 | many | 15 | NA | TRBV7-2
CATSRTGGLAGANVLTF | TGTGCCACCAGCAGGACAGGGGGCTTAGCTGGGGCCAACGTCCTGACTTTC | TRBJ2-6 | many | 17 | TRBD1 | TRBV15
CASNRPLARLGANVLTF | TGTGCCAGCAACCGACCGCTAGCTCGATTGGGGGCCAACGTCCTGACTTTC | TRBJ2-6 | many | 17 | NA | TRBV2
CSAGDSPDEQYF | TGCAGTGCCGGGGACTCCCCGGATGAGCAGTACTTC | TRBJ2-7 | many | 12 | NA | TRBV20-1
CASSHSGWTDTQYF | TGTGCCAGCAGCCATAGCGGGTGGACAGATACGCAGTATTTT | TRBJ2-3 | few | 14 | TRBD2 | TRBV7-3
CSARATGGLGQPQHF | TGCAGTGCTAGAGCGACAGGGGGACTTGGACAGCCCCAGCATTTT | TRBJ1-5 | many | 15 | TRBD1 | TRBV20-1
CASSRQGRETQYF | TGTGCCAGCAGCCGACAGGGGCGGGAGACCCAGTACTTC | TRBJ2-5 | NA | 13 | TRBD1 | TRBV7-9
CASSTDTSGNTEAFF | TGTGCCAGTAGTACGGACACCTCAGGGAACACTGAAGCTTTCTTT | TRBJ1-1 | many | 15 | NA | TRBV19
CASSLGDRGWNEQFF | TGTGCCAGTAGTCTTGGGGACCGCGGCTGGAATGAGCAGTTCTTC | TRBJ2-1 | many | 15 | NA | TRBV19